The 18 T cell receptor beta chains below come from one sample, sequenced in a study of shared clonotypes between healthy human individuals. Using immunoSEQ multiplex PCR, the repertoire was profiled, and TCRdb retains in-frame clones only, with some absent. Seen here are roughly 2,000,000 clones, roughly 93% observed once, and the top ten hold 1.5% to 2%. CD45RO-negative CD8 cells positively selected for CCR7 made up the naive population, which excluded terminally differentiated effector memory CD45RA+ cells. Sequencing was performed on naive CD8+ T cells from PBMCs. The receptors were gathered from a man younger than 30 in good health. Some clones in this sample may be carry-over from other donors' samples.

CDR3 loop: CASSQRELYNEQFF. The CDR3 coding sequence is TGTGCCAGCAGCCAGCGGGAGTTATACAATGAGCAGTTCTTC. V usage is TRBV14 and J usage is TRBJ2-1; 7 nucleotides align to TRBD2. The junction had 3 bases not matched to a gene; V was cut back by 3 bases and J by 4 bases. The CDR3 has 14 amino acids. The germline CDR1 and CDR2 sequences are SGHDN and FVKESK.

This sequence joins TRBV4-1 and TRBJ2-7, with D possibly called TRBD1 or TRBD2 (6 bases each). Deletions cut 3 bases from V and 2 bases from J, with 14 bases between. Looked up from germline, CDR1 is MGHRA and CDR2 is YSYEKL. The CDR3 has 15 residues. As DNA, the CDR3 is TGCGCCAGCAGCCAGGGGGCGGGAACCCCCTACGAGCAGTACTTC. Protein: CASSQGAGTPYEQYF.

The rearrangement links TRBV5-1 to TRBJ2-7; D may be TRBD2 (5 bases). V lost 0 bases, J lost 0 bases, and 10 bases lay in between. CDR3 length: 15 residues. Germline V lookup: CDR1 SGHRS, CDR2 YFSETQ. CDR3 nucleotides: TGCGCCAGCAGCTTGGGGGAGTCTTTCTCCTACGAGCAGTACTTC. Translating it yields CASSLGESFSYEQYF.

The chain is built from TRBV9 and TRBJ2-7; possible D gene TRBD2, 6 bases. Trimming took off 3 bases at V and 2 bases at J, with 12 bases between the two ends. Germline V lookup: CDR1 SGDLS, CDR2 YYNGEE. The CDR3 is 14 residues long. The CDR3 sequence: CASSGGAGPYEQYF. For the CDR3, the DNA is TGTGCCAGCAGCGGAGGGGCGGGACCCTACGAGCAGTACTTC.

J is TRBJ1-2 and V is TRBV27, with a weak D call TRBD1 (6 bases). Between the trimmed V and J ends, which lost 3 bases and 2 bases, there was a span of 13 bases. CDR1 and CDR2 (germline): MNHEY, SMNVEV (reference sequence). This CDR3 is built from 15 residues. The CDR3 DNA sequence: TGTGCCAGCAGTTTCCGCAACACAGGGAACTATGGCTACACCTTC. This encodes CASSFRNTGNYGYTF.

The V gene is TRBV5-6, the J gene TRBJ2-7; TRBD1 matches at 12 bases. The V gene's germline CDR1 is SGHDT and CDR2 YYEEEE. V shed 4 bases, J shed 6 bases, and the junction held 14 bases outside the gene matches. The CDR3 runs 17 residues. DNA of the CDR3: TGTGCCAGCAGCCCTCGACGGTACGGGACAGGGGGCCTCGAGCAGTACTTC. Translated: CASSPRRYGTGGLEQYF.

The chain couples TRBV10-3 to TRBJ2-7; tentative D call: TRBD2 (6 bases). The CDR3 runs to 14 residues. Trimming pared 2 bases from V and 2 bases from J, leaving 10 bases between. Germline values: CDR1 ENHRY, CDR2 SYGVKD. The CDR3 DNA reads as TGTGCCATCAGTGAGCATAGCGGAGCCTACGAGCAGTACTTC. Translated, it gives CAISEHSGAYEQYF.

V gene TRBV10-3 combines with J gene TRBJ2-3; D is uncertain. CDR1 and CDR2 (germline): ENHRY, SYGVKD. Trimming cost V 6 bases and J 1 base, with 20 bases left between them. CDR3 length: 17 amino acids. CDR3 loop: CAIRAPAGRLGTDTQYF. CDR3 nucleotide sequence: TGTGCCATCAGGGCCCCGGCAGGACGTCTCGGCACAGATACGCAGTATTTT.

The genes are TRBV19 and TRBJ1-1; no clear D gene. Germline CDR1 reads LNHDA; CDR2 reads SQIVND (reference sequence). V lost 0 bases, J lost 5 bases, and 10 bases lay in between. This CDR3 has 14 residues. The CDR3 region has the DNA TGTGCCAGTAGTATAGATTCTAGGAGGACTGAAGCTTTCTTT. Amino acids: CASSIDSRRTEAFF. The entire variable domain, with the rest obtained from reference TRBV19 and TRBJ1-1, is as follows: DGGITQSPKYLFRKEGQNVTLSCEQNLNHDAMYWYRQDPGQGLRLIYYSQIVNDFQKGDIAEGYSVSREKKESFPLTVTSAQKNPTAFYLCASSIDSRRTEAFFGQGTRLTVV.

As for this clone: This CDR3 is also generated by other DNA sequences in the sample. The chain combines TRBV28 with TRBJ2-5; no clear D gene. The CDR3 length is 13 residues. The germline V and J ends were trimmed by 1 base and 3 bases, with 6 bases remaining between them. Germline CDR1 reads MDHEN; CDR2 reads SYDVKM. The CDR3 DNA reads TGTGCCAGCAGTTTATTTGGGGAAGAGACCCAGTACTTC. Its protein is CASSLFGEETQYF.

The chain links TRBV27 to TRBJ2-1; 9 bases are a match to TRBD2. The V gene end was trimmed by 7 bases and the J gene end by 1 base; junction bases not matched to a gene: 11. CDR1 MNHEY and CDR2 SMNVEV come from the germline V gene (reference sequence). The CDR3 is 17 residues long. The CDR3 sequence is CASTPYSGSLSYNEQFF. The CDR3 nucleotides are TGTGCCAGCACCCCTTATAGCGGGAGCTTATCCTACAATGAGCAGTTCTTC.

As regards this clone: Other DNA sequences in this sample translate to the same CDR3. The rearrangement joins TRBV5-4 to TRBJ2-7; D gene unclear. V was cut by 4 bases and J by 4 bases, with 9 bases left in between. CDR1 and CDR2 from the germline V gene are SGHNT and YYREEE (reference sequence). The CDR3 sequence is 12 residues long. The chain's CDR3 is CASSLNLYEQYF. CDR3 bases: TGTGCCAGCAGCCTGAACCTTTACGAGCAGTACTTC. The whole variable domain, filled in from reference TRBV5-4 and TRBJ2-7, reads ETGVTQSPTHLIKTRGQQVTLRCSSQSGHNTVSWYQQALGQGPQFIFQYYREEENGRGNFPPRFSGLQFPNYSSELNVNALELDDSALYLCASSLNLYEQYFGPGTRLTVT.

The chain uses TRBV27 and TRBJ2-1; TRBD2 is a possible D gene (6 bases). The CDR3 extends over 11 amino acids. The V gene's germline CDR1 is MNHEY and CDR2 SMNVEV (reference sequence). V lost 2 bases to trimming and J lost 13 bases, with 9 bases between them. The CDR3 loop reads CASSLGGFQFF. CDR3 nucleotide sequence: TGTGCCAGCAGTTTAGGGGGGTTTCAGTTCTTC.

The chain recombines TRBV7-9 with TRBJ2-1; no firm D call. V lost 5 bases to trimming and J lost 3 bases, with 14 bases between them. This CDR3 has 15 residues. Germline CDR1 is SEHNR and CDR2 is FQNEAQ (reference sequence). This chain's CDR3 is CASSLNSGDYNEQFF. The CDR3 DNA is TGTGCCAGCAGCCTAAATTCGGGCGACTACAATGAGCAGTTCTTC. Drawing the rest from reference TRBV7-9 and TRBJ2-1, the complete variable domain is DTGVSQNPRHKITKRGQNVTFRCDPISEHNRLYWYRQTLGQGPEFLTYFQNEAQLEKSRLLSDRFSAERPKGSFSTLEIQRTEQGDSAMYLCASSLNSGDYNEQFFGPGTRLTVL.

CDR3 sequence: CASSPFTGPDTQYF. In nucleotides, the CDR3 is TGTGCCAGCAGTCCCTTTACAGGACCAGATACGCAGTATTTT. This chain connects TRBV27 to TRBJ2-3; D possibly corresponds to TRBD1 (5 bases). V was shortened by 5 bases and J by 4 bases, with 13 bases between the two germline ends. Germline assignment: CDR1 MNHEY and CDR2 SMNVEV (reference sequence). The CDR3 is 14 residues long.

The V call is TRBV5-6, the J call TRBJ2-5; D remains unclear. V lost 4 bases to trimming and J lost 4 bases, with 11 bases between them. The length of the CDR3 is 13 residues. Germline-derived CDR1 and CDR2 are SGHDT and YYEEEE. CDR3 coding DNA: TGTGCCAGCAGCCTGGTGGTGGTAGAGACCCAGTACTTC. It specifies CASSLVVVETQYF.

The CDR3 spells CASSRPGLSSYNEQFF. The CDR3 coding sequence is TGTGCCAGCTCCCGGCCTGGCTTGAGCTCCTACAATGAGCAGTTCTTC. This chain uses TRBV18 with TRBJ2-1, with D hard to call. Trimming shortened V by 6 bases and J by 0 bases, and 15 bases separated the two germline ends. Germline assignment: CDR1 KGHSH and CDR2 LQKENI. The CDR3 has 16 residues.

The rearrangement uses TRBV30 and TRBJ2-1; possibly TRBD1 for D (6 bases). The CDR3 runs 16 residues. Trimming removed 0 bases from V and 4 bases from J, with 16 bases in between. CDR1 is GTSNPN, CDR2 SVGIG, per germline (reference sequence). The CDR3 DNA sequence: TGTGCCTGGAGTGTTCCTTCAGGGGAAGGGTACAATGAGCAGTTCTTC. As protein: CAWSVPSGEGYNEQFF.